The T cell receptor (beta chain) under discussion was sequenced for a study of cytomegalovirus exposure and HLA in healthy donors. This clone is a singleton in its sample. The PCR used 60 Vbeta and 13 Jbeta primers. Libraries were prepared by immunoSEQ multiplex PCR; TCRdb keeps only in-frame clonotypes and omits some of them. In the table there are over 95,000 clones, under 90% of which are singletons. The clonotype comes from a woman aged 18-35 years in good health and CMV-seronegative. The specimen sequenced was PBMCs.

The CDR3 protein is CASSPLDRVNMNTEAFF. The CDR3 nucleotides read TGTGCCAGCTCACCTTTGGACAGGGTCAACATGAACACTGAAGCTTTCTTT. The chain employs TRBV18 and TRBJ1-1; 8 bases are shared with TRBD1. The CDR3 spans 17 residues. V lost 3 bases to trimming and J lost 0 bases; unmatched junction nucleotides: 9. Germline lookup yields CDR1 KGHSH and CDR2 LQKENI.